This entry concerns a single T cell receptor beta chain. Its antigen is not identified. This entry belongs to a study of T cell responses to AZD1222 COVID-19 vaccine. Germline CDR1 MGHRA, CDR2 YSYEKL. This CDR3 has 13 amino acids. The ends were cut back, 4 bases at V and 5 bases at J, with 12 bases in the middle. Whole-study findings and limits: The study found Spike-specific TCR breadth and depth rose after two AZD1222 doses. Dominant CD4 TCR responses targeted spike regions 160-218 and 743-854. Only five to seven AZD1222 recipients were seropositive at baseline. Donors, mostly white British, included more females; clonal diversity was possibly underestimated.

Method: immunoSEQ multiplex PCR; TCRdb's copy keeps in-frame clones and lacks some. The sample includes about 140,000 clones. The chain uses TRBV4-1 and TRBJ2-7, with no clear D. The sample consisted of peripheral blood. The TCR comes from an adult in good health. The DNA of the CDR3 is TGCGCCAGCAGCCGCCAGATGCGTGACGAGCAGTACTTC. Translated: CASSRQMRDEQYF.